Sequencing of this T cell receptor beta chain was carried out in a study of shared clonotypes between healthy human individuals. A single count supports this clone. The method was immunoSEQ multiplex PCR; TCRdb's version includes in-frame clones alone and lacks a portion of them. The profile covers about 700,000 clones, with roughly 70% appearing a single time and 1.5% to 2% taken by the ten largest. Germline lookup yields CDR1 SGHNT and CDR2 YYREEE (reference sequence). The CDR3 spans 14 residues. V was pared by 1 base and J by 1 base, with 8 bases between. Sequencing input: memory CD4+ T cells sorted from blood. As to subset: CD45RA-negative fraction. The receptor was isolated from a woman in her 30s in good health. The V gene is TRBV5-4, the J gene TRBJ1-1, with D unclear. This CDR3 is CASSLLVKNTEAFF. CDR3 in DNA: TGTGCCAGCAGCTTGTTGGTGAAGAACACTGAAGCTTTCTTT.